The clone carrying this TCR beta chain occurred many times. Preparation of the TCRbeta library used unique molecular identifiers. TCRdb recomputed calls from the PCR reads with MiXCR, one row per CDR3 protein. The sample lists 350,000 to 450,000 distinct CDR3 sequences, about 20% occurring once. The sample is drawn from a study of T-cell reconstitution after alpha-beta-depleted transplantation in children. The germline V gene has CDR1 MDHEN and CDR2 SYDVKM. Trimming removed 4 bases at V and 6 bases at J, with 25 bases between. The CDR3 sequence is 17 residues long. This receptor was obtained from a human donor who donated a stem cell graft to a child with acute myeloid leukemia. Sequences were derived from PBMCs from the stem cell graft donor, sampled from the stem cell graft. The chain combines TRBV28 with TRBJ2-7; D may be TRBD1 (6 bases). This CDR3 is CASSSHRRDTSVGEQYF. CDR3 in DNA: TGTGCCAGCAGTTCCCACCGCCGGGACACGTCCGTGGGCGAGCAGTACTTC.